This paragraph reports one T cell receptor (beta chain). The data are from a study of blood T cell repertoires in COVID-19. At the level of the study: The United States, Italy and Spain were the sources of the acute and convalescent COVID-19 samples. From T cells, B-cell-depleted T cells, or PBMCs came the material, which was cDNA or gDNA.

Source study methods: Cell counts per sample came from amplifying reference gene primers. Clones were sequenced by immunoSEQ multiplex PCR, and TCRdb holds only the in-frame ones, with some missing. The V and J calls and clone size are taken from that table; D and trimming were inferred from the DNA. The sample has 340,000 or so clones, around 88% seen once. In germline, CDR1 is SGHRS, CDR2 YFSETQ. Deletions cut 0 bases from V and 7 bases from J, with 13 bases between. The CDR3 is made up of 15 amino acids. This receptor was obtained from a man between 25 and 39 years old with active or convalescent COVID-19. Sample: peripheral blood. The gene calls are TRBV5-1 and TRBJ2-2; D perhaps matches TRBD1 (6 bases). The CDR3 here is CASSLAQGRIGELFF. The CDR3 region has the DNA TGCGCCAGCAGCTTGGCACAGGGAAGAATCGGGGAGCTGTTTTTT.